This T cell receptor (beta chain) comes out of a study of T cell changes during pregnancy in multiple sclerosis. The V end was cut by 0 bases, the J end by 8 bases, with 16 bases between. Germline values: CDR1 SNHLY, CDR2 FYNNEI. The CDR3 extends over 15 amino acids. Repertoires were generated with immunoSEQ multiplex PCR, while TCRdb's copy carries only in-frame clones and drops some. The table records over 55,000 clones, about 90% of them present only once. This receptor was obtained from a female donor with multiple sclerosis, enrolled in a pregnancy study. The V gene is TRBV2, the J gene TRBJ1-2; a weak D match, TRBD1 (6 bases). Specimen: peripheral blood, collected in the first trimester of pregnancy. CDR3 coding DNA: TGTGCCAGCAGTGAAGCGTGGGCAGGGGTTGGGGGCTACACCTTC. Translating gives CASSEAWAGVGGYTF.